Reported below is one T cell receptor (beta chain). Time point meaning: peripheral blood 6 weeks after treatment start. Clones were sequenced by immunoSEQ multiplex PCR, and TCRdb holds only the in-frame ones, with some missing. The repertoire holds 35,000 to 55,000 clones, with about 80% as singletons. The data were obtained in a study of PD-L1 blockade in urothelial cancer. The junction had 14 bases not matched to a gene; V was cut back by 7 bases and J by 6 bases. The length of the CDR3 is 16 residues. Germline lookup yields CDR1 LNHDA and CDR2 SQIVND (reference sequence). The sample here was PBMCs, taken around atezolizumab (anti-PD-L1) treatment. V usage is TRBV19 and J usage is TRBJ2-2; 7 positions agree with TRBD1. The source of this sequence is a man aged 55-75 years with urothelial cancer. The CDR3: CASISWTGEGAGELFF. Here the CDR3 DNA reads TGTGCCAGTATCTCCTGGACAGGAGAGGGGGCCGGGGAGCTGTTTTTT.